One sample yielded the 22 T cell receptor beta chains listed below, sequenced in a study of blood T cell repertoires in COVID-19. This table comes from immunoSEQ multiplex PCR, and its TCRdb copy is limited to in-frame clones, with some not included. The data contain roughly 130,000 clones, roughly 84% of them singletons. Sequenced input: peripheral blood. All receptors come from a woman in her 30s who had recovered from COVID-19.

As regards this clone: At one boundary the junction diverges from the germline segment, which might be a read error. This specimen includes other DNA sequences encoding the same CDR3. The chain uses TRBV7-7 and TRBJ1-1, with D hard to call. The CDR3 is 13 residues long. Germline CDR1 is SSHAT and CDR2 is FNYEAQ (reference sequence). The CDR3 DNA is TGTGCTAGCAGCTTACAGATGAACACTGAAGCTTTCTTT. Translation gives CASSLQMNTEAFF.

This chain uses TRBV24-1 with TRBJ2-2, with TRBD1 as a possible D gene (6 bases). V was trimmed by 5 bases and J by 3 bases, leaving 9 bases between them. Germline V gives CDR1 KGHDR, CDR2 SFDVKD. CDR3 length equals 14 residues. The CDR3 is CATSGNRDTGELFF. As DNA, the CDR3 is TGTGCCACCAGTGGGAACAGGGACACCGGGGAGCTGTTTTTT.

V is TRBV3-1 (or the pseudogene TRBV3-2) and J is TRBJ1-3; 8 bases fit TRBD1. Germline CDR1 is LGHDT and CDR2 is YNNKEL (reference sequence). CDR3 length equals 15 residues. With V trimmed by 4 bases and J by 2 bases, 4 bases remained unmatched. CDR3 bases: TGTGCCAGCAGCCGACAGGGGTATACTGGAAACACCATATATTTT. This encodes CASSRQGYTGNTIYF.

The CDR3 region has the DNA TGCGCCAGCAGCCTAAATGCGGGGGTACGAAATGAGCAGTTCTTC. Its translation: CASSLNAGVRNEQFF. The chain is built from TRBV4-1 and TRBJ2-1; 7 bases line up with TRBD2. Trimming at V came to 4 bases and at J to 7 bases, leaving 10 bases not matched to a gene. Per germline, CDR1 MGHRA and CDR2 YSYEKL. The CDR3 is 15 residues long.

This clone appeared a few times. The chain combines TRBV4-2 with TRBJ1-1, with D unresolved. CDR3 size: 15 residues. The germline V gene has CDR1 LGHNA and CDR2 YNFKEQ. Trimming took off 0 bases at V and 10 bases at J, with 18 bases between the two ends. In nucleotides, the CDR3 is TGTGCCAGCAGCCAAGATGAGGAGGGAGGCCGGGGAGCTTTCTTT. Its protein is CASSQDEEGGRGAFF.

The chain carries TRBV6-1 and TRBJ1-1; D may be TRBD1 (5 bases). The CDR3 is made up of 14 amino acids. V was clipped by 3 bases and J by 4 bases, with 12 bases between them. CDR1 and CDR2 from the germline V gene are MNHNS and SASEGT. The CDR3 spells CASSDREGTTEAFF. DNA of the CDR3: TGTGCCAGCAGTGACAGGGAAGGTACCACTGAAGCTTTCTTT.

This clone has just a few counts. V is TRBV5-6 and J is TRBJ2-1, with a tentative D call TRBD1 (6 bases). This CDR3 has 14 residues. Germline V gene lookup returns CDR1 SGHDT and CDR2 YYEEEE. Trimming stripped 3 bases from V and 4 bases from J, with 11 bases between. The DNA of the CDR3 is TGTGCCAGCAGCTATGGGCAGGGGTACAATGAGCAGTTCTTC. Its protein is CASSYGQGYNEQFF. Based on the CDR3 plus reference TRBV5-6 and TRBJ2-1, the full variable domain is DAGVTQSPTHLIKTRGQQVTLRCSPKSGHDTVSWYQQALGQGPQFIFQYYEEEERQRGNFPDRFSGHQFPNYSSELNVNALLLGDSALYLCASSYGQGYNEQFFGPGTRLTVL.

The rearrangement links TRBV5-1 to TRBJ2-5; perhaps TRBD1 as D (6 bases). V lost 6 bases, J lost 1 base, and 13 bases lay in between. This CDR3 region has 14 residues. Germline V lookup: CDR1 SGHRS, CDR2 YFSETQ. CDR3 bases: TGCGCCAGCACCCCAGGGGCAGCCCAAGAGACCCAGTACTTC. It specifies CASTPGAAQETQYF.

This chain joins TRBV23-1 and TRBJ1-5, with D uncertain. TRBV23-1 falls under the ORF class, with uncertain function. The CDR3 consists of 17 residues. V was clipped by 0 bases and J by 1 base, with 13 bases between them. In DNA form, the CDR3 reads TGCGCCAGCAGTCAATCACGATTATCGGAGAGCAATCAGCCCCAGCATTTT. Its translation: CASSQSRLSESNQPQHF.

The V call is TRBV6-5, the J call TRBJ2-7, with D tentatively TRBD1 (6 bases). The V gene's germline CDR1 is MNHEY and CDR2 SVGAGI. Trimming stripped 2 bases from V and 6 bases from J, with 8 bases between. The CDR3 length is 12 residues. CDR3 coding DNA: TGTGCCAGCAGTTACGGGGGCGGCGAGCAGTACTTC. It translates to CASSYGGGEQYF.

The J gene is TRBJ1-1, the V gene TRBV6-5; TRBD1 aligns across 8 bases. V lost 4 bases and J lost 5; bases outside the gene matches: 9. The germline V gene has CDR1 MNHEY and CDR2 SVGAGI. CDR3 length: 15 residues. The CDR3 is CASSSQTGASTEAFF. DNA for the CDR3: TGTGCCAGCAGTTCGCAGACAGGGGCCAGTACTGAAGCTTTCTTT.

The chain is built from TRBV5-1 and TRBJ2-3; D ambiguous. The CDR3 extends over 17 amino acids. CDR1 SGHRS and CDR2 YFSETQ come from the germline V gene. V lost 2 bases and J 0 bases, leaving 16 bases between the germline ends. CDR3 loop: CASSFFATLSSTDTQYF. CDR3 DNA sequence: TGCGCCAGCAGCTTTTTTGCGACACTGTCTAGCACAGATACGCAGTATTTT. Using reference TRBV5-1 and TRBJ2-3 for the parts outside the CDR3, the full variable domain is KAGVTQTPRYLIKTRGQQVTLSCSPISGHRSVSWYQQTPGQGLQFLFEYFSETQRNKGNFPGRFSGRQFSNSRSEMNVSTLELGDSALYLCASSFFATLSSTDTQYFGPGTRLTVL.

The chain links TRBV14 to TRBJ1-2; a weak D match, TRBD1 (6 bases). Germline CDR1 is SGHDN and CDR2 is FVKESK. V was shortened by 4 bases and J by 2 bases, with 20 bases between the two germline ends. There are 17 residues in the CDR3. CDR3 in amino acids: CASSLRGQGRLNYGYTF. CDR3 DNA sequence: TGTGCCAGCAGCCTGCGCGGGCAGGGGCGGTTGAACTATGGCTACACCTTC.

This sequence joins TRBV19 and TRBJ2-7; D uncertain. Trimming stripped 3 bases from V and 0 bases from J, with 6 bases between. Germline CDR1 is LNHDA and CDR2 is SQIVND (reference sequence). CDR3 size: 13 residues. CDR3 coding DNA: TGTGCCAGTAGTATGGGCAGCTCCTACGAGCAGTACTTC. Translated: CASSMGSSYEQYF.

The genes are TRBV13 and TRBJ2-2; 7 positions agree with TRBD1. Per germline, CDR1 PRHDT and CDR2 FYEKMQ (reference sequence). The CDR3 is 16 residues long. J gave up 2 bases and V 1 base, and 4 bases lay outside the gene matches. Here the CDR3 DNA reads TGTGCCAGCAGCTTAGTTGGGGACAGTAACACCGGGGAGCTGTTTTTT. Translating gives CASSLVGDSNTGELFF.

This clone was seen once. The chain joins TRBV7-9 to TRBJ2-2, with 10 bases aligning to TRBD2. Germline-derived CDR1 and CDR2 are SEHNR and FQNEAQ (reference sequence). The V and J ends lost 8 bases and 3 bases, in that order; junction bases with no gene match: 0. The length of the CDR3 is 13 residues. The CDR3 protein is CASGTSDTGELFF. The DNA for the CDR3 is TGTGCCAGCGGGACTAGCGACACCGGGGAGCTGTTTTTT.

With respect to this clone: The junction differs from germline at one of its ends, possibly a read error. V and J are TRBV6-1 and TRBJ1-2; maybe TRBD1 (6 bases). Germline V gene lookup returns CDR1 MNHNS and CDR2 SASEGT. The CDR3 is 14 residues long. The CDR3, as DNA: TGTGCCAGCACTGAATATCGGGCTACAGGGGGCTACACCTTC. Amino acid sequence: CASTEYRATGGYTF.

This chain links TRBV30 with TRBJ1-2; TRBD1 is a possible D gene (6 bases). CDR3 size: 14 residues. The V gene lost 0 bases and the J gene lost 3 bases, with 11 bases spanning the gap. CDR1 is GTSNPN and CDR2 is SVGIG in the germline V gene (reference sequence). The CDR3 loop reads CAWSVNRADYGYTF. CDR3 DNA: TGTGCCTGGAGTGTAAACAGGGCGGACTATGGCTACACCTTC.

This clone turned up a few times. CDR3 nucleotide sequence: TGTGCCAGCAGCTTAGGCAGGGAAAAAAGTGGCTACACCTTC. As protein: CASSLGREKSGYTF. The chain combines TRBV27 with TRBJ1-2, with D maybe TRBD1 (5 bases). This CDR3 has 14 amino acids. Germline-derived CDR1 and CDR2 are MNHEY and SMNVEV (reference sequence). Deletions cut 6 bases from V and 7 bases from J, with 18 bases between.

This chain joins TRBV19 and TRBJ2-3; D possibly corresponds to TRBD2 (6 bases). Trimming shortened V by 5 bases and J by 1 base, and 16 bases separated the two germline ends. The germline gives CDR1 LNHDA, CDR2 SQIVND (reference sequence). The CDR3 runs to 16 residues. For the CDR3, the DNA is TGTGCCAGTAGTCTCCGACTAGAGATTGGCACAGATACGCAGTATTTT. It yields the protein CASSLRLEIGTDTQYF.

The V call is TRBV7-2, the J call TRBJ1-5; D is unresolved. With 1 base removed from V and 3 bases from J, the gap between germline ends came to 10 bases. The CDR3 loop spans 15 amino acids. CDR1 is SGHTA, CDR2 FQGNSA, per germline. CDR3 residues: CASSLGASNNQPQHF. The CDR3 DNA follows: TGTGCCAGCAGCTTAGGGGCATCGAACAATCAGCCCCAGCATTTT.

Of note for this clone: Relative to the germline gene, one junction end is altered; a read error may explain this. The chain couples TRBV27 to TRBJ2-7, with 9 positions matching TRBD2. There are 13 residues in the CDR3. The germline V gene encodes CDR1 MNHEY and CDR2 SMNVEV (reference sequence). In DNA, the CDR3 is TGTGCCAGCAGTCCTAAAATTGAGACTAGCGGTATCTTC. It specifies CASSPKIETSGIF.